These T cell receptor beta chains were read from a single sample in a study of blood T cell repertoires in COVID-19. Profiled with immunoSEQ multiplex PCR; TCRdb holds only in-frame clones, not every one. The table includes tens of thousands of clones, around 90% detected once. Specimen: peripheral blood. These receptors were collected from a man older than 75 with acute or convalescent COVID-19. The CDR3 runs from the conserved cysteine through the conserved F or W. D genes are given only for firm matches. Clone size, where shown, is once, few, many, or a class for clones that have expanded.

J: TRBJ2-7
D: .
size: .
V: TRBV6-5
DNA: TGTGCCAGCAGTCCGGCTGAGGGCTACTCCTACGAGCAGTACTTC
CDR3: CASSPAEGYSYEQYF

J: TRBJ1-2
D: TRBD1
size: .
V: TRBV5-1
DNA: TGCGCCAGCAGCGCAGGGACAGGGGGTAACTATGGCTACACCTTC
CDR3: CASSAGTGGNYGYTF

J: TRBJ1-1
D: .
size: .
V: TRBV18
DNA: TGTGCCAGCTCACTGGACAGCATGAACACTGAAGCTTTCTTT
CDR3: CASSLDSMNTEAFF

J: TRBJ2-1
D: TRBD2
size: once
V: TRBV29-1
DNA: TGCAGCGTTGGACTAGCGGGGGGTTTTGAGCAGTTCTTC
CDR3: CSVGLAGGFEQFF

J: TRBJ2-7
D: TRBD1
size: .
V: TRBV5-1
DNA: TGCGCCAGCAGCTTGAGTTGGGACAGCTACGAGCAGTACTTC
CDR3: CASSLSWDSYEQYF

J: TRBJ1-3
D: .
size: .
V: TRBV3-1/TRBV3-2
DNA: TGTGCCAGCAGCCAAATGGGCCAGGGAGGAAACACCATATATTTT
CDR3: CASSQMGQGGNTIYF

J: TRBJ2-2
D: .
size: .
V: TRBV5-1
DNA: TGCGCCAGCAGCTTCCAGGGGAACACCGGGGAGCTGTTTTTT
CDR3: CASSFQGNTGELFF

J: TRBJ2-2
D: TRBD1
size: .
V: TRBV7-7
DNA: TGTGCCAGCAGCCTGGGACAGCCGGGCACCGGGGAGCTGTTTTTT
CDR3: CASSLGQPGTGELFF

J: TRBJ1-5
D: .
size: .
V: TRBV6-2/TRBV6-3
DNA: TGTGCCAGCAGTTACTCGAACACAGGGAATTATCAGCCCCAGCATTTT
CDR3: CASSYSNTGNYQPQHF

J: TRBJ2-2
D: TRBD1
size: .
V: TRBV18
DNA: TGTGCCAGCTCACCAGGGACAGGGGAGTTCGGGGAGCTGTTTTTT
CDR3: CASSPGTGEFGELFF

J: TRBJ1-2
D: .
size: .
V: TRBV5-1
DNA: TGCGCCAGCAGCTTGTTCGCGGGTGGGAACTATGGCTACACCTTC
CDR3: CASSLFAGGNYGYTF

J: TRBJ1-3
D: .
size: once
V: TRBV30
DNA: TGTGCCTTAAGAGGGTCTGGAAACACCATATATTTT
CDR3: CALRGSGNTIYF

J: TRBJ1-2
D: TRBD1
size: .
V: TRBV5-6
DNA: TGTGCCAGCAGCTCCCTCCGGGACAGGGCCTCAGCTAACTATGGCTACACCTTC
CDR3: CASSSLRDRASANYGYTF

J: TRBJ1-2
D: .
size: .
V: TRBV18
DNA: TGTGCCAGCTCACGAGGACAGAGCTACTATGGCTACACCTTC
CDR3: CASSRGQSYYGYTF

J: TRBJ1-2
D: .
size: .
V: TRBV19
DNA: TGTGCCAGTATTAGGCAGGGCGGCTATGGCTACACCTTC
CDR3: CASIRQGGYGYTF

J: TRBJ2-7
D: TRBD2
size: once
V: TRBV14
DNA: TGTGCCAGCAGCCCTTTGGTGCGGGAGACCTCCTACGAGCAGTACTTC
CDR3: CASSPLVRETSYEQYF

J: TRBJ1-5
D: TRBD1
size: .
V: TRBV7-9
DNA: TGTGCCAGCAGCTCGGAGGGGGGACAGCCGAGGCAGCCCCAGCATTTT
CDR3: CASSSEGGQPRQPQHF

J: TRBJ2-5
D: .
size: .
V: TRBV2
DNA: TGTGCCAGCACCGGGATTAGCGCTTCGTTCGGGTCCCAGTACTTC
CDR3: CASTGISASFGSQYF

J: TRBJ1-3
D: .
size: .
V: TRBV7-9
DNA: TGTGCCAGCAGCTCTAGGACAGCCGGGAACACCATATATTTT
CDR3: CASSSRTAGNTIYF

J: TRBJ1-5
D: .
size: .
V: TRBV12-3/TRBV12-4
DNA: TGTGCCAGCAGTTTGGGAGGATTTCAGCCCCAGCATTTT
CDR3: CASSLGGFQPQHF

J: TRBJ1-2
D: .
size: .
V: TRBV11-2
DNA: TGTGCCAGCAGCTTAGATCCCATTACTAGCTATGGCTACACCTTC
CDR3: CASSLDPITSYGYTF

J: TRBJ2-1
D: TRBD1
size: .
V: TRBV18
DNA: TGTGCCAGCTCATCTCCGGGACAGGCTCAGGGAGAGCAGTTCTTC
CDR3: CASSSPGQAQGEQFF

J: TRBJ1-5
D: .
size: .
V: TRBV11-2
DNA: TGTGCCAGCAGCTTACCCTTTGGGGGGTTCAATCAGCCCCAGCATTTT
CDR3: CASSLPFGGFNQPQHF

J: TRBJ2-4
D: TRBD1
size: .
V: TRBV18
DNA: TGTGCCAGCTCACCTGGGACAGGGCCTGCCAAAAACATTCAGTACTTC
CDR3: CASSPGTGPAKNIQYF

J: TRBJ2-3
D: .
size: .
V: TRBV9
DNA: TGTGCCAGCAGCGTTGGACATACCCTCACAGATACGCAGTATTTT
CDR3: CASSVGHTLTDTQYF

J: TRBJ1-1
D: .
size: .
V: TRBV3-1/TRBV3-2
DNA: TGTGCCAGCACCGCCTATGACACTGAAGCTTTCTTT
CDR3: CASTAYDTEAFF

J: TRBJ1-1
D: .
size: once
V: TRBV28
DNA: TGTGCCAGCAGATATAGGGGACATCCGGGGACTGAAGCTTTCTTT
CDR3: CASRYRGHPGTEAFF

J: TRBJ1-2
D: .
size: .
V: TRBV12-3/TRBV12-4
DNA: TGTGCCAGCAGTTTGGAGGGAATAGGGGGCTACACCTTC
CDR3: CASSLEGIGGYTF

J: TRBJ2-7
D: .
size: .
V: TRBV15
DNA: TGTGCCACCAGCAGGCCCCCACCAGGGGACCTCTACGAGCAGTACTTC
CDR3: CATSRPPPGDLYEQYF

J: TRBJ1-3
D: .
size: .
V: TRBV5-5
DNA: TGTGCCAGCAGTTCCGTCCTCGGGGTAGGCTCTGGAAACACCATATATTTT
CDR3: CASSSVLGVGSGNTIYF

J: TRBJ2-3
D: .
size: once
V: TRBV5-1
DNA: TGCGCCAGCAGCTCGGTAGCCGGGACTTCAAATACGCAGTATTTT
CDR3: CASSSVAGTSNTQYF

J: TRBJ2-1
D: .
size: .
V: TRBV28
DNA: TGTGCCAGCCTTAGGGGTATTGAGCAGTTCTTC
CDR3: CASLRGIEQFF

J: TRBJ1-2
D: .
size: .
V: TRBV5-4
DNA: TGTGCCAGCAGCTTGGACCGGGACTATGGCTACACCTTC
CDR3: CASSLDRDYGYTF

J: TRBJ2-1
D: TRBD1
size: .
V: TRBV28
DNA: TGTGCCAGCAGGGAGACAGGGGGCTTGGATGAGCAGTTCTTC
CDR3: CASRETGGLDEQFF

J: TRBJ2-7
D: TRBD1
size: .
V: TRBV7-4
DNA: TGTGCCAGCAGCCCGGGACAGGGGGTCGGAGAGCAGTACTTC
CDR3: CASSPGQGVGEQYF

J: TRBJ1-4
D: .
size: .
V: TRBV10-2
DNA: TGCGCCAGCAGTCCAGCGGGCGATGTGTGGGAAAAACTGTTTTTT
CDR3: CASSPAGDVWEKLFF

J: TRBJ1-4
D: .
size: .
V: TRBV4-1
DNA: TGCGCCAGCAGCTACCCTGGGGGGGCGAGTGAAAAACTGTTTTTT
CDR3: CASSYPGGASEKLFF

J: TRBJ1-6
D: .
size: .
V: TRBV19
DNA: TGTGCCAGTAGTAACGAGGCCCGGGGGACCCTCCACTTT
CDR3: CASSNEARGTLHF

J: TRBJ1-1
D: .
size: .
V: TRBV6-2/TRBV6-3
DNA: TGTGCCAGCAGTTACTCGATGCCAGGGAGGATCACTGAAGCTTTCTTT
CDR3: CASSYSMPGRITEAFF

J: TRBJ2-1
D: TRBD1
size: once
V: TRBV24-1
DNA: TGTGCCACCAGTTCAGGACAGGGGGCTAATGAGCAGTTCTTC
CDR3: CATSSGQGANEQFF

J: TRBJ2-6
D: .
size: once
V: TRBV6-6
DNA: TGTGCCAGCAGCCACGACAGCTCTGGGGCCAACGTCCTGACTTTC
CDR3: CASSHDSSGANVLTF

J: TRBJ2-5
D: .
size: .
V: TRBV5-4
DNA: TGTGCCAGCAGCTTGGGGCCCACCCAAGAGACCCAGTACTTC
CDR3: CASSLGPTQETQYF

J: TRBJ1-5
D: TRBD1
size: .
V: TRBV4-1
DNA: TGCGCCAGCAGCCAGGGGGGACAGGGCAATCAGCCCCAGCATTTT
CDR3: CASSQGGQGNQPQHF

J: TRBJ1-5
D: .
size: .
V: TRBV9
DNA: TGTGCCAGCAGCGTAGCAGGGGTCAATCAGCCCCAGCATTTT
CDR3: CASSVAGVNQPQHF

J: TRBJ2-7
D: TRBD2
size: .
V: TRBV28
DNA: TGTGCCAGCCTGAAGCGGGGGGGCTTCTACGAGCAGTACTTC
CDR3: CASLKRGGFYEQYF

J: TRBJ2-3
D: TRBD1
size: .
V: TRBV9
DNA: TGTGCCAGCAGCGTATACGACAGGGGAGTGACAGATACGCAGTATTTT
CDR3: CASSVYDRGVTDTQYF

J: TRBJ1-2
D: TRBD1
size: once
V: TRBV5-1
DNA: TGCGCCAGCAGCTGGGGGGACAGAGACGCGGGTGGCTACACCTTC
CDR3: CASSWGDRDAGGYTF

J: TRBJ1-3
D: .
size: .
V: TRBV29-1
DNA: TGCAGCTTTGCAGGGAACGGAAACACCATATATTTT
CDR3: CSFAGNGNTIYF

J: TRBJ1-2
D: TRBD1
size: .
V: TRBV13
DNA: TGTGCCAGCAGCCGGGGACAGCCTAACTATGGCTACACCTTC
CDR3: CASSRGQPNYGYTF

J: TRBJ2-5
D: .
size: .
V: TRBV18
DNA: TGTGCCAGCTCAGCAAACGGGGGTACGCAAGAGACCCAGTACTTC
CDR3: CASSANGGTQETQYF

J: TRBJ2-2
D: .
size: .
V: TRBV2
DNA: TGTGCCAGCAGTGGCGTCTGGGAGCTGTTTTTT
CDR3: CASSGVWELFF